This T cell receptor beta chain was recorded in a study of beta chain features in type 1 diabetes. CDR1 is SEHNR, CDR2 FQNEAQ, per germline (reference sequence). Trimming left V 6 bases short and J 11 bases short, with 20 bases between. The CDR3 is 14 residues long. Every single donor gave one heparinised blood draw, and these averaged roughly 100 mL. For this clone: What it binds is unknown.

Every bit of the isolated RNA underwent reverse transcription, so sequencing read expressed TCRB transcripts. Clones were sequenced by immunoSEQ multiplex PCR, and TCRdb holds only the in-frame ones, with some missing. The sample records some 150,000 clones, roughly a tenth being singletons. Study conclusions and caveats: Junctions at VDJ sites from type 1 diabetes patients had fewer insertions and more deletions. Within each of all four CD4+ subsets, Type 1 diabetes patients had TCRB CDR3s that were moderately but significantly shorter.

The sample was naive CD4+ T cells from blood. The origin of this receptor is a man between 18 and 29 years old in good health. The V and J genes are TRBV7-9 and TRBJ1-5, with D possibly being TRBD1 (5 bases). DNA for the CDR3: TGTGCCAGCAGTCCGTCGTATGGGGCTATAGCCCAGCATTTT. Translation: CASSPSYGAIAQHF.